This T cell receptor (beta chain) derives from a study of T cell repertoires in aging, cancer and after chemotherapy (dated by TCRdb to 2018 to 2020). Turning to the overall study: The donors fell into six age groups ranging from 30 or younger to 70 or older, and each group had at least three individuals. Control TCR repertoires from healthy donors were recorded across several months to years, and re-sampling revealed clear clonal overlap. The cohort comprised 218 cancer patients, roughly 94 with hematological and 110 to 140 with solid cancers, plus 95 healthy donors as a reference group. The study profiled peripheral blood TCR beta repertoires from healthy donors and cancer patients to examine immunoaging and T cell reconstitution after chemotherapy. Several million TCR reads were contained in the full dataset. On the study overall, not on this receptor specifically: According to the authors, the repertoire data do not allow conclusions to be drawn about immunological memory after chemotherapy. In healthy donors, the decline in TCR diversity with age was mainly due to loss of richness, whereas in cancer patients loss of evenness also played a role. Compared with age-matched healthy donors, untreated patients with either hematological or solid cancers had significantly lower TCR diversity in the blood along with higher clonality. In both cancer cohorts, median generation probability rose over the chemotherapy interval, which suggests that the repertoire was reconstituted through rebound thymic output.

This clonotype has a handful of counts. This clone's antigen is unknown. Within one base of it there is no much larger clone, and no base qualities were kept. TCR beta rearrangements were amplified from genomic DNA extracted from peripheral blood rather than from sorted cells or RNA. According to the germline V gene (reference sequence), CDR1 reads PRHDT and CDR2 reads FYEKMQ. The CDR3 has 16 amino acids, counting the end cysteine and phenylalanine. Kept here is only the CDR3 DNA, which spans 48 bases and is read in frame from base 1. V drops 4 bases and J drops 0 bases, leaving 13 bases in between. Rearranged TRB sequences spanning V, D and J segments were amplified in a multiplex touch-down PCR with a mixed TRB-A/B primer pool. Illumina adapters and sample indices were added to the amplicons in two consecutive PCR reactions performed with Phusion HS II polymerase. The amplicons were purified from gel with the NucleoSpin Gel and PCR Clean-up kit and then assessed with Qubit and an Agilent 2100 Bioanalyzer. Sequencing of libraries was carried out on an Illumina MiSeq in 600-cycle, single-indexed, paired-end runs. In the authors' own workflow: MiXCR versions 2.12 and 3.0.5 were used to process the TRB sequences. A clone was defined as each unique CDR3 nucleotide sequence, and only productive sequences supported by at least two reads were kept. Shannon diversity, evenness, clonality (one minus evenness), and alpha-parameterized diversity profiles from alpha 0 to 5 were included as repertoire metrics. The IGoR algorithm was used to compute generation probabilities of clones in paired pre- and post-chemotherapy samples. Using fastp trimming at Q25 and MiXCR clonotype assembly, TCRdb reanalyzed the public sequencing data and kept in-frame beta chains. Each CDR3 protein gets just one entry, which takes the most common genes and DNA from the rows behind it. The V and J calls shown here were made by TCRdb, not taken from the authors' results. Within this sample are some 10,000 distinct CDR3 sequences, with 33% of them counted one time only. The ten top clones hold 2.8% of the sample.

The TCR comes from a human donor in good health. The V gene is TRBV13 and the J gene is TRBJ2-1, with the D gene call left open. The sample consisted of blood. The DNA sequence is as follows: TGTGCCAGCAGCTCCTGGTTCGGGCTCTCCTACAATGAGCAGTTCTTC. Protein translation: CASSSWFGLSYNEQFF. The CDR3, completed at both ends by the reference TRBV13 and TRBJ2-1 genes, gives the full variable domain AAGVIQSPRHLIKEKRETATLKCYPIPRHDTVYWYQQGPGQDPQFLISFYEKMQSDKGSIPDRFSAQQFSDYHSELNMSSLELGDSALYFCASSSWFGLSYNEQFFGPGTRLTVL.